These 26 T cell receptor beta chains were sequenced from one sample in a study of T cell repertoires in cytomegalovirus infection. TCRdb ran MiXCR on the reads and lists one entry per CDR3 protein. This table has over 150,000 distinct CDR3 sequences, roughly an eighth appearing once. Sequencing was performed on PBMCs. Receptors were obtained from a human donor in good health (CMV status not recorded). Some clones in this sample may be carry-over from other donors' samples.

V and J are TRBV28 and TRBJ1-4, with D perhaps matching TRBD1 (6 bases). Germline assignment: CDR1 MDHEN and CDR2 SYDVKM. The CDR3 totals 15 residues. Trimming left V 7 bases short and J 1 base short, with 13 bases between. CDR3: CASISQGLTNEKLFF. The CDR3, as DNA: TGTGCCAGCATTTCTCAGGGGCTAACTAATGAAAAACTGTTTTTT.

This clonotype was seen a few times. CDR3 coding DNA: TGTGCCAGCAGCCCTCGACCGCCCTCCCGAGACGAGCAGTACTTC. Translation: CASSPRPPSRDEQYF. This chain links TRBV28 with TRBJ2-7, with D unresolved. The CDR3 is 15 residues long. Deletions cut 6 bases from V and 5 bases from J, with 20 bases between. The germline V gene has CDR1 MDHEN and CDR2 SYDVKM. The full variable domain, in which reference TRBV28 and TRBJ2-7 provide the parts outside the CDR3, is DVKVTQSSRYLVKRTGEKVFLECVQDMDHENMFWYRQDPGLGLRLIYFSYDVKMKEKGDIPEGYSVSREKKERFSLILESASTNQTSMYLCASSPRPPSRDEQYFGPGTRLTVT.

The CDR3 coding sequence is TGTGCCAGCTCCTTCTTATTACAGGGACGGGACACTGAAGCTTTCTTT. This codes for CASSFLLQGRDTEAFF. The chain recombines TRBV18 with TRBJ1-1, with D maybe TRBD1 (6 bases). This CDR3 is built from 16 residues. Trimming took off 6 bases at V and 3 bases at J, with 20 bases between the two ends. CDR1 is KGHSH, CDR2 LQKENI, per germline.

This clonotype has a count of ten or more. The chain recombines TRBV7-2 with TRBJ2-2; perhaps TRBD2 as D (5 bases). Germline CDR1 SGHTA, CDR2 FQGNSA. The CDR3 extends over 15 amino acids. V was shortened by 1 base and J by 4 bases, with 10 bases between the two germline ends. The CDR3 region is CASSLELVFTGELFF. The CDR3 DNA is TGTGCCAGCAGCTTAGAACTAGTTTTCACCGGGGAGCTGTTTTTT. Combining the CDR3 with reference TRBV7-2 and TRBJ2-2 gives the whole variable domain GAGVSQSPSNKVTEKGKDVELRCDPISGHTALYWYRQSLGQGLEFLIYFQGNSAPDKSGLPSDRFSAERTGGSVSTLTIQRTQQEDSAVYLCASSLELVFTGELFFGEGSRLTVL.

This clonotype showed up just a few times. The rearrangement links TRBV14 to TRBJ1-4; possibly TRBD1 for D (6 bases). The CDR3 consists of 14 residues. Germline loops: CDR1 SGHDN, CDR2 FVKESK. Trimming stripped 6 bases from V and 5 bases from J, with 13 bases between. CDR3 sequence (DNA): TGTGCCAGCAGTCCGGGACATAAAAATGAAAAACTGTTTTTT. This codes for CASSPGHKNEKLFF.

This clonotype has at least ten counts. The chain employs TRBV28 and TRBJ2-5; D possibly corresponds to TRBD1 (6 bases). In germline, CDR1 is MDHEN, CDR2 SYDVKM. Between the trimmed V and J ends, which lost 8 bases and 3 bases, there was a span of 13 bases. CDR3 length equals 13 residues. CDR3 sequence: CASGVRGKETQYF. The DNA for the CDR3 is TGTGCCAGCGGGGTGAGGGGGAAAGAGACCCAGTACTTC.

V is TRBV11-3 and J is TRBJ2-1, with 8 bases identical to TRBD2. Germline V gene sequence: CDR1 SGHNT, CDR2 YENEEA. Trimming cost V 5 bases and J 0 bases; bases outside gene matches: 6. CDR3 size: 16 residues. CDR3 sequence reads: CASSPLADVSYNEQFF. Here the CDR3 DNA reads TGTGCCAGCAGCCCACTAGCGGATGTCTCCTACAATGAGCAGTTCTTC.

This clonotype was picked up a small number of times. The rearrangement uses TRBV25-1 and TRBJ1-4; 8 bases align to TRBD1. CDR3 size: 15 residues. Trimming at V came to 4 bases and at J to 7 bases, leaving 8 bases not matched to a gene. In germline, CDR1 is MGHDK, CDR2 SYGVNS. The CDR3 region is CASSATDREAEKLFF. The CDR3 DNA reads as TGTGCCAGCAGTGCCACGGACAGGGAGGCTGAAAAACTGTTTTTT.

This clonotype was observed many times. CDR3 sequence (DNA): TGTGCCAGCAGCCCCGACAGGATCAATCAGCCCCAGCATTTT. This sequence encodes CASSPDRINQPQHF. The gene calls are TRBV7-2 and TRBJ1-5, with D possibly TRBD1 on 6 matching bases. Trimming took 5 bases from V and 3 from J, leaving 11 bases between them. The CDR3 is made up of 14 amino acids. Looked up from germline, CDR1 is SGHTA and CDR2 is FQGNSA.

This chain's CDR3 is CASSLTGREQYF. As DNA, the CDR3 is TGTGCCAGCAGCTTAACGGGGCGGGAGCAGTACTTC. The rearrangement joins TRBV7-2 to TRBJ2-7; D is perhaps TRBD1 or TRBD2 (5 bases each). V lost 2 bases, J lost 7 bases, and 9 bases lay in between. The CDR3 sequence is 12 residues long. Germline values: CDR1 SGHTA, CDR2 FQGNSA.

As regards this clonotype: At one end, the junction sequence differs from germline, possibly due to a read error. The chain joins TRBV7-9 to TRBJ1-1, with a tentative D call TRBD1 (6 bases). CDR1 SEHNR and CDR2 FQNEAQ come from the germline V gene (reference sequence). The CDR3 has 15 residues. CDR3 protein: CVSSLPGQMNTEAFF. The CDR3 DNA follows: TGTGTCAGCAGCTTACCCGGACAGATGAACACTGAAGCTTTCTTT.

This clonotype was picked up a small number of times. The chain has TRBV29-1 and TRBJ2-1, with D possibly called TRBD1 or TRBD2 (5 bases each). The CDR3 has 12 amino acids. Germline V gene sequence: CDR1 SQVTM, CDR2 ANQGSEA. V was shortened by 7 bases and J by 0 bases, with 7 bases between the two germline ends. DNA of the CDR3: TGCAGCGAGAGGGGCTCCTACAATGAGCAGTTCTTC. It is translated as CSERGSYNEQFF.

The chain recombines TRBV6-4 with TRBJ2-5; TRBD2 aligns across 9 bases. Trimming cost V 4 bases and J 5 bases; bases outside gene matches: 2. This CDR3 contains 13 residues. Germline V lookup: CDR1 MRHNA, CDR2 SNTAGT. The CDR3 DNA reads TGTGCCAGCAGTGCCCTAGCGGGGGAGACCCAGTACTTC. Protein product: CASSALAGETQYF.

The chain carries TRBV28 and TRBJ2-5, with a possible D match to TRBD1 (5 bases). The germline V gene encodes CDR1 MDHEN and CDR2 SYDVKM. The CDR3 runs to 12 residues. V was shortened by 6 bases and J by 4 bases, with 9 bases between the two germline ends. The CDR3 DNA is TGTGCCAGCAGATCTCAGGGAGAGACCCAGTACTTC. Protein: CASRSQGETQYF.

This clonotype was observed a handful of times. The V gene is TRBV28, the J gene TRBJ2-2, with unresolved D. The CDR3 extends over 12 amino acids. Germline-derived CDR1 and CDR2 are MDHEN and SYDVKM. Trimming pared 8 bases from V and 7 bases from J, leaving 11 bases between. CDR3 coding DNA: TGTGCCAGCGGGTTGGGGTTCGGGGAGCTGTTTTTT. Translated, it gives CASGLGFGELFF.

This clonotype was observed at least ten times. The chain employs TRBV7-3 and TRBJ1-1; 7 positions agree with TRBD1. J lost 1 base, V lost 5 bases, and 4 bases had no gene match. In germline, CDR1 is SGHTA, CDR2 FQGTGA. CDR3 length equals 14 residues. The CDR3 protein is CASSPTGTNTEAFF. In DNA, the CDR3 is TGTGCCAGCAGCCCGACAGGGACGAACACTGAAGCTTTCTTT. Complete variable domain (other parts from reference TRBV7-3 and TRBJ1-1): GAGVSQTPSNKVTEKGKYVELRCDPISGHTALYWYRQSLGQGPEFLIYFQGTGAADDSGLPNDRFFAVRPEGSVSTLKIQRTERGDSAVYLCASSPTGTNTEAFFGQGTRLTVV.

This clonotype was recorded a few times. The V gene is TRBV29-1, the J gene TRBJ1-1; D is uncertain. The V gene lost 3 bases and the J gene lost 1 base, with 9 bases spanning the gap. Per the germline V gene, CDR1 is SQVTM and CDR2 is ANQGSEA. The CDR3 spans 13 residues. CDR3 coding DNA: TGCAGCGTTGACAGGACTGGGAACACTGAAGCTTTCTTT. Translating it yields CSVDRTGNTEAFF. Variable domain in full (rest from reference TRBV29-1 and TRBJ1-1): SAVISQKPSRDICQRGTSLTIQCQVDSQVTMMFWYRQQPGQSLTLIATANQGSEATYESGFVIDKFPISRPNLTFSTLTVSNMSPEDSSIYLCSVDRTGNTEAFFGQGTRLTVV.

This clonotype was seen ten or more times. The chain combines TRBV7-6 with TRBJ2-7; the match to TRBD1 covers 8 bases. The germline gives CDR1 SGHVS, CDR2 FNYEAQ. This CDR3 region has 13 residues. Germline trimming cut 3 bases from V and 7 bases from J; bases unmatched to any gene: 5. The CDR3 region is CASSFHRGEEQYF. The CDR3 DNA sequence: TGTGCCAGCAGCTTCCACAGGGGGGAGGAGCAGTACTTC.

This clonotype was seen more than once but under ten times. The CDR3 protein is CASSLGSLGNTEAFF. The CDR3 region has the DNA TGTGCCAGCAGCTTGGGAAGCCTTGGTAACACTGAAGCTTTCTTT. J is TRBJ1-1 and V is TRBV7-9; D unclear. Germline-derived CDR1 and CDR2 are SEHNR and FQNEAQ (reference sequence). V was trimmed by 3 bases and J by 2 bases, leaving 13 bases between them. The CDR3 is made up of 15 amino acids.

The chain joins TRBV20-1 to TRBJ2-1; possibly TRBD1 or TRBD2 for D (5 bases each). This CDR3 contains 13 residues. The germline V gene encodes CDR1 DFQATT and CDR2 SNEGSKA (reference sequence). Trimming took off 3 bases at V and 2 bases at J, with 8 bases between the two ends. CDR3 protein: CSASGTTYNEQFF. Written as DNA, the CDR3 is TGCAGTGCTAGCGGGACGACCTACAATGAGCAGTTCTTC.

This clonotype was counted ten times or more. The chain links TRBV6-2 or TRBV6-3 to TRBJ2-7; no clear D gene. V was shortened by 6 bases and J by 4 bases, with 13 bases between the two germline ends. This CDR3 comprises 13 residues. In germline, CDR1 is MNHEY, CDR2 SVGEGT. CDR3 coding DNA: TGTGCCAGCAGCGACCCCCGACCATACGAGCAGTACTTC. Translated, it gives CASSDPRPYEQYF.

The rearrangement uses TRBV6-8 and TRBJ1-3, with D perhaps matching TRBD1 (6 bases). The V gene's germline CDR1 is MNHGY and CDR2 SAAAGT. The germline V and J ends were trimmed by 8 bases and 2 bases, with 13 bases remaining between them. There are 14 residues in the CDR3. CDR3 nucleotide sequence: TGTGCCAGCGGGGGGGGGGCAGCTGGAAACACCATATATTTT. Protein product: CASGGGAAGNTIYF.

This clonotype was seen repeatedly, ten times or more. The gene calls are TRBV7-6 and TRBJ2-7; 7 bases line up with TRBD2. Germline CDR1 reads SGHVS; CDR2 reads FNYEAQ. The CDR3 runs 16 residues. V lost 5 bases, J lost 2 bases, and 12 bases stayed unmatched. Written as DNA, the CDR3 is TGTGCCAGCAGCCCCCGTTCCAGCGGGATGACCTACGAGCAGTACTTC. This translates into CASSPRSSGMTYEQYF.

The chain recombines TRBV20-1 with TRBJ2-7; 8 nucleotides agree with TRBD2. Germline V gene data show CDR1 as DFQATT and CDR2 as SNEGSKA (reference sequence). The V segment lost 1 base and the J segment 4 bases; nucleotides outside the gene matches: 3. The CDR3 extends over 13 amino acids. As DNA, the CDR3 is TGCAGTGCTAGAGGGATAGCGGGATACGAGCAGTACTTC. It encodes CSARGIAGYEQYF.

As to this clonotype: Sequence at one end of the junction differs from germline and may be a read error. This chain joins TRBV5-5 and TRBJ2-2; 9 bases line up with TRBD1. This CDR3 region has 15 residues. CDR1 is SGHKS and CDR2 is YYEKEE in the germline V gene (reference sequence). CDR3 bases: TGTGCCAGCAGCTTGGTGACAGGGGGGAACCGGGGAGCTGTTTTT. This gives the protein CASSLVTGGNRGAVF. The variable domain in full, completed from reference TRBV5-5 and TRBJ2-2, reads DAGVTQSPTHLIKTRGQQVTLRCSPISGHKSVSWYQQVLGQGPQFIFQYYEKEERGRGNFPDRFSARQFPNYSSELNVNALLLGDSALYLCASSLVTGGNRGAVFGEGSRLTVL.

This clonotype turned up a few times. The V gene is TRBV5-6, the J gene TRBJ1-2, with unresolved D. This CDR3 comprises 12 residues. Trimming removed 1 base at V and 6 bases at J, with 7 bases between. Germline CDR1 and CDR2: SGHDT and YYEEEE. The CDR3 sequence: CASSLYGNGYTF. The CDR3 DNA reads TGTGCCAGCAGCTTGTACGGGAATGGCTACACCTTC.